The clone carrying this TCR beta chain was detected only once. What it binds is not known. Clones were read by immunoSEQ multiplex PCR, and TCRdb kept only the in-frame ones, dropping some. Among approximately 140,000 clones listed, 92% were seen once. These data come from a study of T cell responses to AZD1222 COVID-19 vaccine. Findings and limits, study-wide: With dominance at 160-218 and 743-854, vaccine-associated CD4 TCRs spanned spike. Of spike-specific TCRs, nearly half reportedly target regions left unmutated in variants. It was only after the peak T cell response that any repertoires were sampled.

There are 16 residues in the CDR3. Germline loops: CDR1 SGHNT, CDR2 YYREEE (reference sequence). V lost 5 bases and J lost 0; bases outside the gene matches: 8. The analysis combined second doses at about 4 or about 12 weeks. The source material was peripheral blood, sampled 28 days after the second AZD1222 dose. The source of this sequence is an adult who received the AZD1222 COVID-19 vaccine. The V call is TRBV5-4, the J call TRBJ1-1; 9 nucleotides agree with TRBD1. CDR3 protein: CASRNENRGLNTEAFF. The CDR3 DNA is TGTGCCAGCAGGAATGAGAACAGGGGGCTGAACACTGAAGCTTTCTTT.